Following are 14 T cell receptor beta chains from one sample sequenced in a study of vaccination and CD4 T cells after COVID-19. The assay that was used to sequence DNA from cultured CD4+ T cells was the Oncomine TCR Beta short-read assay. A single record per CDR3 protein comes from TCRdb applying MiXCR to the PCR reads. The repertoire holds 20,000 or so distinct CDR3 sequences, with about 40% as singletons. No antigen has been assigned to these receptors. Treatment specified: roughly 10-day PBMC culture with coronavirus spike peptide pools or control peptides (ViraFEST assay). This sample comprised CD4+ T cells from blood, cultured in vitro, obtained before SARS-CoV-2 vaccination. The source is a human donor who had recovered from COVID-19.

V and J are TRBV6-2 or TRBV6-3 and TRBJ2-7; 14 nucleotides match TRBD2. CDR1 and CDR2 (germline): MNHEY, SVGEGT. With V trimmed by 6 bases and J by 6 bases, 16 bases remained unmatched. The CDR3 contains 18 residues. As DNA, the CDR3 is TGTGCCAGCAGAGGCCCGGGACTAGCGGGAGTTTTTCCTGGCGAGCAGTACTTC. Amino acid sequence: CASRGPGLAGVFPGEQYF.

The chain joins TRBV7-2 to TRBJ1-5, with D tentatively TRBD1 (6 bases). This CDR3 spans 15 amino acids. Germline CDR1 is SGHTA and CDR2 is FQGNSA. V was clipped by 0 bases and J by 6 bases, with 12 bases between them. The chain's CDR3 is CASSLADRIGQPQHF. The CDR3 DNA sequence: TGTGCCAGCAGCTTAGCCGACAGGATAGGTCAGCCCCAGCATTTT.

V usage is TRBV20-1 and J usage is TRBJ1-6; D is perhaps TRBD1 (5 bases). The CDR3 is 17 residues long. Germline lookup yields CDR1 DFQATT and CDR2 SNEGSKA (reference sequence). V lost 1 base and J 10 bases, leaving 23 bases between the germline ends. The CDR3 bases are TGCAGTGCTAGAGCCGCTATACCGGGACGGTCGGACTCACCCCTCCACTTT. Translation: CSARAAIPGRSDSPLHF.

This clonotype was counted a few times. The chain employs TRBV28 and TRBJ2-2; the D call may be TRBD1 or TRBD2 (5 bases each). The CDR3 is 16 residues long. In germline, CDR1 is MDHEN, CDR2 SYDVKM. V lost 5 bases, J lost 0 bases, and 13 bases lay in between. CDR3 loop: CASSPRGLTNTGELFF. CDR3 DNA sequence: TGTGCCAGCAGTCCCCGGGGCCTAACGAACACCGGGGAGCTGTTTTTT.

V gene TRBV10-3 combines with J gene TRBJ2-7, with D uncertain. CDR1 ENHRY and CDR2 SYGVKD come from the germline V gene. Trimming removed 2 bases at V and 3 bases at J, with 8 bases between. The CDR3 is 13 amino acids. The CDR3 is CAISERAFYEQYF. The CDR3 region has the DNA TGTGCCATCAGTGAGCGGGCGTTCTACGAGCAGTACTTC.

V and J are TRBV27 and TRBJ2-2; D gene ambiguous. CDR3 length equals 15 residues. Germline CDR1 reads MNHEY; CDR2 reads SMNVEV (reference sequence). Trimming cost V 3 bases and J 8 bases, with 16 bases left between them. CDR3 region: CASSFYLGPPGELFF. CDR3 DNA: TGTGCCAGCAGTTTCTACCTAGGCCCACCTGGGGAGCTGTTTTTT.

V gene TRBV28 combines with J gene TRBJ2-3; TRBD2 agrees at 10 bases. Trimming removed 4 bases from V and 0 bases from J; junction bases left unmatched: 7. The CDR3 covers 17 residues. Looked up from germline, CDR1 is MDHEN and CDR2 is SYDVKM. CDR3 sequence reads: CASSSNSGRKSTDTQYF. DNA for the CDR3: TGTGCCAGCAGTTCCAATAGCGGGAGGAAGAGCACAGATACGCAGTATTTT. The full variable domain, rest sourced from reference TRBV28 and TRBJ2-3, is DVKVTQSSRYLVKRTGEKVFLECVQDMDHENMFWYRQDPGLGLRLIYFSYDVKMKEKGDIPEGYSVSREKKERFSLILESASTNQTSMYLCASSSNSGRKSTDTQYFGPGTRLTVL.

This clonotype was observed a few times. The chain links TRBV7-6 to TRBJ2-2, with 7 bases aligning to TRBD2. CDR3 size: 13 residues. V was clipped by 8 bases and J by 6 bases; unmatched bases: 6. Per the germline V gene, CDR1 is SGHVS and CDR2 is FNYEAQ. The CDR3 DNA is TGTGCCAGCGGGGCGGGGGAGGCCGGGGAGCTGTTTTTT. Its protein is CASGAGEAGELFF.

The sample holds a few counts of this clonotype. The CDR3 region is CASSVRGSEAFF. Here the CDR3 DNA reads TGTGCCAGCAGTGTACGGGGGAGTGAAGCTTTCTTT. The chain is built from TRBV2 and TRBJ1-1; the D gene is possibly TRBD1 (5 bases). V lost 4 bases, J lost 7 bases, and 10 bases lay in between. Per the germline V gene, CDR1 is SNHLY and CDR2 is FYNNEI. The CDR3 runs 12 residues.

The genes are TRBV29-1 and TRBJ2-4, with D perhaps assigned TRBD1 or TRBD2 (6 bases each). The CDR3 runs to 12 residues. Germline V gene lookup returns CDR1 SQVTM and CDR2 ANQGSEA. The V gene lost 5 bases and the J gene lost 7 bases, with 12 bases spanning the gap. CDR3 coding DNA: TGCAGCGTTAAGACGGGGGCGAACATTCAGTACTTC. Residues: CSVKTGANIQYF. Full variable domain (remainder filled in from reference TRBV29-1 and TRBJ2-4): SAVISQKPSRDICQRGTSLTIQCQVDSQVTMMFWYRQQPGQSLTLIATANQGSEATYESGFVIDKFPISRPNLTFSTLTVSNMSPEDSSIYLCSVKTGANIQYFGAGTRLSVL.

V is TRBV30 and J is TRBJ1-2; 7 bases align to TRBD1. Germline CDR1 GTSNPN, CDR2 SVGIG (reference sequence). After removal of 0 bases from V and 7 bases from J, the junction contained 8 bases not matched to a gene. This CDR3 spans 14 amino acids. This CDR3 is CAWSVTGVGIGYTF. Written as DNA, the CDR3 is TGTGCCTGGAGTGTAACAGGGGTTGGTATTGGCTACACCTTC.

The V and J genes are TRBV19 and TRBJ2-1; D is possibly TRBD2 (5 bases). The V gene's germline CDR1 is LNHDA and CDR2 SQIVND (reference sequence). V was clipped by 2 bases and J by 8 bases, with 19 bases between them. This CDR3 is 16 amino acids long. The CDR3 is CASSIKAATLADEQFF. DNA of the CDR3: TGTGCCAGTAGTATAAAAGCGGCAACCCTCGCGGATGAGCAGTTCTTC.

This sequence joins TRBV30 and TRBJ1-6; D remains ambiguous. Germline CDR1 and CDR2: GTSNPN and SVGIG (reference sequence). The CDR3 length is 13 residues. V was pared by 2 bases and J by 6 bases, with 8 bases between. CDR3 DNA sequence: TGTGCCTGGAGTCCCCTAGGTAATTCACCCCTCCACTTT. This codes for CAWSPLGNSPLHF.

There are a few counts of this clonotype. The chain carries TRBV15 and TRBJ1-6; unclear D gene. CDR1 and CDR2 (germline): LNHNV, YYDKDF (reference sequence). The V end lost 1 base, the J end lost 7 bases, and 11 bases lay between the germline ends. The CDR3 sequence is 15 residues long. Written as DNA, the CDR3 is TGTGCCACCAGCAGAGGGCCAGCCTCAAATTCACCCCTCCACTTT. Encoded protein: CATSRGPASNSPLHF.